This record covers a single TCR beta chain. The specificity of this receptor is unknown. Base qualities are not at hand, and no much larger clone is one base apart. The cohort comprised some 700 healthy bone marrow donors. At the time of sampling, every cohort member was nominally healthy, though immune exposures that went unrecorded were likely present. The donor tested CMV seronegative and was one of the 352 seronegative cohort members. Every donor gave a peripheral blood sample, and the peripheral blood mononuclear cells from that sample were used for TCR beta sequencing. The Qiagen DNeasy Blood Extraction Kit was used to extract genomic DNA from the blood cell samples. This sample stems from a study of cytomegalovirus exposure and HLA in healthy donors (TCRdb year 2017). For context, the study as a whole: An earlier analysis of roughly 500 of the donors reported roughly 270 Gb of sequence data and about 100 million unique TCR beta sequences from some 180 million T cells. An early release covering roughly 640 HLA-typed donors comprised approximately 300 gigabases of sequencing data and approximately 85 million unique TCR sequences. Of the 300 to 500 genotyped donors, less than 90% were placed in the genetic ancestry cluster associated with self-reported Caucasian donors. The study aimed to test whether cataloging public T cell receptors could reveal signatures of past pathogen exposure. Using immunosequencing, the study profiled T cell repertoires from 666 subjects and related those repertoires to cytomegalovirus serostatus. Besides the first cohort of about 730 subjects, a separate validation cohort made up of 120 or so different subjects was used. To predict cytomegalovirus infection status, the study combined high-throughput TCR immunosequencing, statistical association of individual TCRs with disease status, and machine learning. A later analysis re-examined previously published TCR beta repertoires from just over 650 donors and added high-resolution HLA genotyping to investigate patterns of TCR occurrence. Rather than drawing on any new phenotypic data, the later analysis identified candidate immune exposures from TCR beta sequences and the way those sequences occurred across donors. An earlier analysis of approximately 640 of the donors applied high-throughput TCR beta sequencing to assess whether each TCR beta V gene segment acted as functional or pseudogenic. Alongside the repertoire data, information on donor age, sex, ethnicity and CMV serostatus was compiled. A later genetic analysis used genome-wide SNP genotypes for about three fifths of the 666 donors, treating that subset as a discovery cohort. All discovery cohort repertoires had been generated using a single sequencing platform. HLA typing covered class I and class II loci at four-digit resolution. Typing coverage differed by locus: A, B, C, DRB1 and DQB1 were typed in roughly 629-630 donors, DQA1 in 522, DPA1 in over 600, and DPB1 in 450 to 480. Because of strong linkage in the cohort, roughly five DR-DQ haplotypes were treated as single units for association and clustering. Among about 360 genotyped donors of the cohort, an average of about 240,000 unique TCR beta nucleotide sequences were sequenced per donor, roughly 18% of them non-productive.

General study outcomes and caveats: Only TCR beta chains were sequenced in this cohort, and the absence of alpha or paired-chain data limited detectable features. In a later analysis, TCR association rates were found to vary across HLA loci, with the most associated TCRs seen for DRB1 alleles and the fewest for HLA-C alleles. Presence/absence analyses assumed roughly uniform sequencing depth across donors, an assumption that may not hold. An earlier analysis of 450 to 750 of the donors showed that most TCR beta V segments appeared in productive rearrangements either about 90% or about 30% of the time, which broadly matched IMGT annotations. A further reported finding was that TCR beta sequences accurately predicted the HLA-A and HLA-B alleles for most subjects in the first cohort. A later analysis reported that several top co-occurrence clusters appeared linked to parvovirus B19, influenza, CMV and Epstein-Barr virus. V-gene and J-gene trimming of TCR beta chains was associated with a missense DCLRE1C variant in a later genetic analysis, and the association was replicated in an independent cohort. Because some donors lacked HLA typing at each locus, the association tests relied only on the typed subset. The authors suggested that the approach could potentially be generalized to other disease states and immunological phenotypes. Most TCR sequences were seen in very few donors, while some public TCRs were found in many individuals. Because counts were too low, roughly 17 rarely observed V segments, including chromosome 9 orphons, were left out of the earlier analysis of some 600 of the donors. The classifier was reported to diagnose cytomegalovirus status with high specificity and sensitivity in both the original and validation cohorts. In a later analysis, HLA-associated TCR beta chains were found to be more clonally expanded and to have lower generation probabilities than equally common non-associated chains. In vitro tests confirmed that a few of the cytomegalovirus-associated TCR beta chains recognize cytomegalovirus antigens. A later analysis found that most CMV-associated TCR beta chains appeared HLA-restricted, with HLA associations seemingly driven largely by CMV exposure. For the cohort, immune exposure information was limited to CMV serostatus. Correlated functional status among segregating V segments might be attributable to linkage disequilibrium, but an unknown experimental factor could not be ruled out. Compared with the approximately 670-donor mean, donors in an Asian-associated ancestry cluster had fewer N-insertions in productive TCRs, according to a later genetic analysis. Specific HLA alleles were associated with 16,951 TCR beta sequences at a false discovery rate of 0.05 in a later analysis. A cluster of highly shared sequence variants was judged likely to be a technical artifact of the sequencing pipeline. Assigning TCR associations to individual alleles was difficult when HLA alleles, especially DR and DQ, strongly co-occurred. A total of 150 to 200 TCR beta chains were listed by the study as associated with cytomegalovirus.

The library was prepared using the immunoSEQ multiplex PCR assay. A mixture of 60 forward primers for TCR Vbeta segments and 13 reverse primers for TCR Jbeta segments was used in the multiplex PCR. The CDR3 region of rearranged TCR beta genes was amplified from genomic DNA with a multiplex PCR assay. On the Illumina HiSeq System, the amplified TCR beta libraries were sequenced as 87-base-pair reads. In the source study's methods: A later analysis counted approximately 74 million unique TCR beta chains across the 640 or so repertoires, and around 9.9 million of these chains were shared by at least two donors. Raw reads were error-corrected and collapsed into unique sequences by a nearest-neighbor algorithm in which closely related sequences were merged to remove PCR and sequencing errors. V, D and J gene segments were assigned by aligning CDR3 sequences to IMGT reference sequences. For a sequence to be retained, at least a six-nucleotide match to both a V gene segment and a J gene segment was required. A rearrangement was called productive if the CDR3 had no stop codons and remained in frame with V and J, and every other rearrangement was called non-productive. Following IMGT convention, CDR3 was defined as the stretch from the second conserved V-encoded cysteine up to the conserved J-encoded phenylalanine. Sequences without an unambiguous match to a single V gene segment were excluded from the earlier analysis of a few hundred of the donors. An earlier analysis of fewer than 750 of the donors classified V segments as functional when productive rearrangements were above 56.7% and as segregating when the standard deviation between donors was above 5%. To diagnose cytomegalovirus status from the catalog of TCR beta chain sequences, a statistical classification framework was built. In a later analysis, TCR nucleotide sequences were compared against IMGT/GENE-DB human TR gene sequences so that V and J genes could be assigned. Using the TCRdist pipeline, a later analysis assigned CDR3 sequences along with most-parsimonious VDJ recombination scenarios. A later analysis defined each TCR beta chain by its CDR3 amino acid sequence plus V-gene family, and excluded reads lacking a unique V-gene family. A later analysis removed 450 to 600 highly shared, low-generation-probability nucleotide sequences to deal with suspected cross-contamination and a sequencing artifact. For each public chain, a later analysis derived a clonal expansion index from normalized ranks of inferred template counts within each repertoire. In a later analysis, generation probabilities were computed with a VDJ recombination model fitted to out-of-frame rearrangements, and the resulting probabilities were checked against IGoR. In a later analysis, TCR-TCR, TCR-HLA and TCR-CMV co-occurrence was scored with hypergeometric tests, and a repertoire-size bias correction was applied to TCR pairs. False discovery rates were estimated in a later analysis by permuting HLA or CMV assignments 20 times. In a later analysis, co-occurring TCRs were grouped using DBSCAN, and TCRdist sequence similarity was added for clustering within HLA-allele-positive subsets. Repertoires with fewer than 30,000 or more than 120,000 public chains, plus five repertoires with anomalous nucleotide sharing, were excluded from co-occurrence clustering. TCRdb obtained this table from immuneACCESS and retained in-frame rearrangements with V and J assigned. These tables miss some clones; where compared with another copy, unresolved V genes account for less than half of the shortfall, and the remainder is unexplained. V and J calls and clone size are given by that table; D and trimming were obtained from the DNA. For this sample there are fewer than 200,000 clones; 80% appear just once. The ten largest clones represent around 6% of the sample.

This sequence originates from a man between 35 and 55 years old in good health and CMV-seronegative. Material: PBMCs.

The DNA sequence is TGTGCCAGCTCACCGCCGGGACAGGGTTCCGGAAACACCATATATTTT. This sequence encodes CASSPPGQGSGNTIYF. The chain is made from TRBV18 and TRBJ1-3, with 9 bases matching TRBD1. From the germline V gene, CDR1 is KGHSH and CDR2 is LQKENI. From the cysteine up to the phenylalanine, the CDR3 has a length of 16 residues. The retained sequence is limited to the CDR3, 48 bases, with the frame set at the first base. Trimming removed 3 bases from V and 4 bases from J; the gene matches leave 7 bases unexplained.